The present T cell receptor (beta chain) was sequenced within a study of neurological immune-mediated disorders. MiXCR, run by TCRdb on the 5' RACE reads, gives a single entry per CDR3 protein. This sample has some 15,000 distinct CDR3 sequences, with about 7% found just once. This clonotype was counted ten times or more. The CDR3 sequence is 20 residues long. V dropped 2 bases and J dropped 0; count of bases not matched to a gene: 11. CDR1 and CDR2 from the germline V gene are KGHSH and LQKENI. The chain has TRBV18 and TRBJ2-1; 12 bases fit TRBD2. Sequencing was performed on CD8+ T cells from blood. This TCR was recovered from a woman aged 40 to 49 in good health. The DNA of the CDR3 is TGTGCCAGCTCACCAGCGACAACTAGCGGGGGGACGAGCTCCTACAATGAGCAGTTCTTC. Protein sequence: CASSPATTSGGTSSYNEQFF.